This T cell receptor beta chain was obtained from a study of CD8 T cells in ankylosing spondylitis. Study-level findings and limits: Clones linked to disease were reported to show significant enrichment in matched ankylosing spondylitis synovial fluid. Ankylosing spondylitis blood appeared to carry a characteristic TCR beta motif of several highly homologous variants. Existing reports had already noted some motif variants in reactive arthritis synovial fluid and blood.

On this clonotype: Its antigen is unknown.

The authors made TCR beta libraries by quantitative 5'-RACE with molecular barcodes. One entry per CDR3 protein results from TCRdb running MiXCR on the 5' RACE reads. The sample lists about 540,000 distinct CDR3 sequences, roughly 12% occurring once. This clonotype was obtained from a male donor with ankylosing spondylitis. Source material: blood, either unsorted or a sorted T cell fraction (not recorded which).

Here the CDR3 reads CSASGSLTGTDTQYF. DNA of the CDR3: TGCAGTGCTAGCGGGAGCCTAACCGGGACAGATACGCAGTATTTT. This chain links TRBV20-1 with TRBJ2-3, with TRBD2 as a possible D gene (6 bases). Trimming stripped 3 bases from V and 3 bases from J, with 16 bases between. Germline CDR1 and CDR2: DFQATT and SNEGSKA (reference sequence). This CDR3 region has 15 residues.